The source of this T cell receptor (beta chain) is a study of T cell responses to AZD1222 COVID-19 vaccine. Study-level findings and limits: Reportedly, nearly half of unique spike TCRs recognized epitopes outside B.1.351/B.1.1.7 mutations.

This CDR3 has 16 amino acids. CDR1 and CDR2 (germline): MNHEY, SVGAGI. V dropped 4 bases and J dropped 1 base, with 14 bases sitting between them. Turning to this clone: The antigen is unknown.

TCRdb's table, derived via immunoSEQ multiplex PCR, lists solely in-frame clones and lacks some. The table records about 100,000 clones, more than 75% of them present only once. The origin of this receptor is an adult in good health. This specimen consisted of peripheral blood, obtained on day 0 of MenACWY control vaccination. This chain uses TRBV6-5 with TRBJ1-5; tentative D call: TRBD1 (5 bases). The CDR3 reads CASSSQAGLSNQPQHF. CDR3 sequence (DNA): TGTGCCAGCAGTTCGCAGGCGGGACTGAGCAATCAGCCCCAGCATTTT.